This note documents a single T cell receptor beta chain sequence. Its antigen is still unknown. With V trimmed by 1 base and J by 2 bases, 9 bases remained unmatched. This CDR3 contains 17 residues. Germline V gene sequence: CDR1 MGHRA, CDR2 YSYEKL. The sample comes from a study of OX40 agonist ivuxolimab in advanced cancers. The overall study: The patients' treatment was ivuxolimab, an agonistic anti-OX40 (CD134) antibody. Study results and limitations: Partial responders at 0.1-3.0 mg/kg had among the lowest clonal expansion.

Clones were sequenced by immunoSEQ multiplex PCR, and TCRdb holds only the in-frame ones, with some missing. The data contain 50,000 to 70,000 clones, roughly 84% of them singletons. This receptor was taken from an adult with an advanced solid tumor such as melanoma, head and neck, liver or kidney cancer. The input for sequencing was CD4+ or CD8+ T cells sorted from blood, taken in a trial of the OX40 agonist ivuxolimab. The genes are TRBV4-1 and TRBJ2-3; TRBD2 aligns across 7 bases. The CDR3 reads CASSQAVLAFLTDTQYF. Here the CDR3 DNA reads TGCGCCAGCAGCCAAGCCGTACTAGCGTTTCTCACAGATACGCAGTATTTT.